Sequencing of this TCR beta chain was carried out in a study of blood T cell repertoires in COVID-19. Clones were read by immunoSEQ multiplex PCR, and TCRdb kept only the in-frame ones, dropping some. Among 400,000 or so clones, 80% to 90% were seen once, and the ten largest hold 1% to 1.3%. This study enrolled people aged 18 to 89 from roughly 24 US geographic areas. Clinical history as reported by participants underpinned cohort assignment. Symptom resolution, clearance, or two negative PCRs marked donors in Cohort 3 as recovered. The sample taken for sequencing was PBMCs or T cells enriched from blood (not recorded which). This clonotype was sampled from a man aged 25-45 years who had recovered from COVID-19.

The DNA of the CDR3 is TGCGCCAGCAGCCAAGATGTTAGCGGTACCGGAACAGATACGCAGTATTTT. Its protein is CASSQDVSGTGTDTQYF. The chain uses TRBV4-1 and TRBJ2-3; D possibly corresponds to TRBD2 (6 bases). This CDR3 is built from 17 residues. V lost 0 bases and J 3 bases, leaving 16 bases between the germline ends. Germline V gene sequence: CDR1 MGHRA, CDR2 YSYEKL.